This T cell receptor beta chain came from a study of cytomegalovirus exposure and HLA in healthy donors. The study's findings and limits: Reported performance of the classifier showed diagnosis of cytomegalovirus status with high specificity and sensitivity. The study designated fewer than 200 TCR beta chains cytomegalovirus-associated. The dataset shows that most TCR sequences were rare, while some public TCRs occurred in many donors. Three CMV-associated chains proved CMV antigen-specific in vitro.

As for this clone: The antigen is undetermined.

The CDR3 runs 13 residues. CDR1 is MNHEY, CDR2 SVGAGI, per germline. V lost 6 bases and J lost 5; bases outside the gene matches: 6. TCRdb keeps only in-frame clones here, not all; method: immunoSEQ multiplex PCR. The table has about 130,000 clones, approximately 84% seen once; the top ten hold 25% to 30%. This TCR came from a man aged 25-40 years in good health and CMV-seropositive. Sequenced input: PBMCs. The gene calls are TRBV6-5 and TRBJ2-7; 8 bases fit TRBD2. CDR3 bases: TGTGCCAGCAGCCCCGGGGGGGAGGACGAGCAGTACTTC. Its translation: CASSPGGEDEQYF.